Listed below are T cell receptor beta chains from one sample, sequenced in a study of blood T cell repertoires in COVID-19. This table comes from immunoSEQ multiplex PCR, and its TCRdb copy is limited to in-frame clones, with some not included. The sample has approximately 240,000 clones; just over 90% are singletons. The sequenced sample was PBMCs or T cells enriched from blood (not recorded which). These TCRs come from a woman aged 18-35 years who had recovered from COVID-19. CDR3s include the opening cysteine and the closing phenylalanine or tryptophan. The D gene is left open where the match is weak. Clone size, where shown, is once, few, many, or a class for clones that have expanded.

CDR3nt: TGCGCCAGCAGCCCGAACCCCTCCAGCAGCGACTATGGCTACACCTTC
CDR3aa: CASSPNPSSSDYGYTF
abundance: -
j_gene: TRBJ1-2
v_gene: TRBV4-3
d_gene: -
len: 16

CDR3nt: TGTGCCAGCAGCCAAGATGACCGGGAGGACTATGGCTACACCTTC
CDR3aa: CASSQDDREDYGYTF
abundance: -
j_gene: TRBJ1-2
v_gene: TRBV4-2
d_gene: -
len: 15

CDR3nt: TGTGCCATCAGTGAGCAGAACATGAACACTGAAGCTTTCTTT
CDR3aa: CAISEQNMNTEAFF
abundance: -
j_gene: TRBJ1-1
v_gene: TRBV10-3
d_gene: -
len: 14

CDR3nt: TGTGCCAGCAGCCACCAGACAGGGCGAGAGGATCAGCCCCAGCATTTT
CDR3aa: CASSHQTGREDQPQHF
abundance: -
j_gene: TRBJ1-5
v_gene: TRBV5-6
d_gene: TRBD1
len: 16

CDR3nt: TGTGCCATCAGTGAACAGTACGAGCAGTACTTC
CDR3aa: CAISEQYEQYF
abundance: -
j_gene: TRBJ2-7
v_gene: TRBV10-3
d_gene: -
len: 11

CDR3nt: TGTGCCACCAGTGACCCAGGGACTAACTATGGCTACACCTTC
CDR3aa: CATSDPGTNYGYTF
abundance: -
j_gene: TRBJ1-2
v_gene: TRBV24-1
d_gene: -
len: 14

CDR3nt: TGTGCCCGCCCCCGTAGCACCTCTGGAAACACCATATATTTT
CDR3aa: CARPRSTSGNTIYF
abundance: -
j_gene: TRBJ1-3
v_gene: TRBV6-5
d_gene: -
len: 14

CDR3nt: TGTGCTAGTGGTTTGTATAGGGAGATTACTGAAGCTTTCTTT
CDR3aa: CASGLYREITEAFF
abundance: -
j_gene: TRBJ1-1
v_gene: TRBV12-5
d_gene: -
len: 14

CDR3nt: TGTGCCAGCAGTCGGGACTGGGTCTTCAATGAGCAGTTCTTC
CDR3aa: CASSRDWVFNEQFF
abundance: -
j_gene: TRBJ2-1
v_gene: TRBV5-4
d_gene: -
len: 14

CDR3nt: TGTGCCAGCAGTGACGCAGGGAATTCACCCCTCCACTTT
CDR3aa: CASSDAGNSPLHF
abundance: -
j_gene: TRBJ1-6
v_gene: TRBV25-1
d_gene: -
len: 13

CDR3nt: TGTGCCAGCAGTTTAGGTCCAGGGGTGAGCACTGAAGCTTTCTTT
CDR3aa: CASSLGPGVSTEAFF
abundance: -
j_gene: TRBJ1-1
v_gene: TRBV27
d_gene: -
len: 15

CDR3nt: TGTGCCAGCAATACAGAGCACAATCAGCCCCAGCATTTT
CDR3aa: CASNTEHNQPQHF
abundance: -
j_gene: TRBJ1-5
v_gene: TRBV2
d_gene: -
len: 13

CDR3nt: TGTGCCAGCAGTGAAGCGGGGGGATCCTACAATGAGCAGTTCTTC
CDR3aa: CASSEAGGSYNEQFF
abundance: many
j_gene: TRBJ2-1
v_gene: TRBV6-4
d_gene: TRBD2
len: 15

CDR3nt: TGTGCCAGCAGCCTTAGCCGGGGGGAGACCCAGTACTTC
CDR3aa: CASSLSRGETQYF
abundance: -
j_gene: TRBJ2-5
v_gene: TRBV2
d_gene: -
len: 13

CDR3nt: TGTGCCAGCAGCCCAACTAGCGGGAAGTACAATGAGCAGTTCTTC
CDR3aa: CASSPTSGKYNEQFF
abundance: -
j_gene: TRBJ2-1
v_gene: TRBV28
d_gene: TRBD2
len: 15

CDR3nt: TGTGCCAGCAGCTCCGGGACAGGGGTTTCACCCCTCCACTTT
CDR3aa: CASSSGTGVSPLHF
abundance: -
j_gene: TRBJ1-6
v_gene: TRBV28
d_gene: TRBD1
len: 14

CDR3nt: TGTGCCAGCAGCTCTGGATCGCGGGATCAGCCCCAGCATTTT
CDR3aa: CASSSGSRDQPQHF
abundance: -
j_gene: TRBJ1-5
v_gene: TRBV7-6
d_gene: -
len: 14

CDR3nt: TGTGCCAGTAGTGACAGCCGGACCGCCAGTGGAAACACCATATATTTT
CDR3aa: CASSDSRTASGNTIYF
abundance: -
j_gene: TRBJ1-3
v_gene: TRBV19
d_gene: -
len: 16

CDR3nt: TGTGCCAGTAGTATTTGGGGTCTCAGCGGGAGGGGAAATGAGCAGTTCTTC
CDR3aa: CASSIWGLSGRGNEQFF
abundance: -
j_gene: TRBJ2-1
v_gene: TRBV19
d_gene: TRBD2
len: 17

CDR3nt: TGTGCCAGCAGCCAAGTTTATAGCAATCAGCCCCAGCATTTT
CDR3aa: CASSQVYSNQPQHF
abundance: -
j_gene: TRBJ1-5
v_gene: TRBV3-1/TRBV3-2
d_gene: -
len: 14

CDR3nt: TGTGCCAGCAGCCACCGGGACTTTACCTACGAGCAGTACTTC
CDR3aa: CASSHRDFTYEQYF
abundance: -
j_gene: TRBJ2-7
v_gene: TRBV16
d_gene: -
len: 14

CDR3nt: TGTGCCACCGGGACAGGGGGCACCGGGGAGCTGTTTTTT
CDR3aa: CATGTGGTGELFF
abundance: -
j_gene: TRBJ2-2
v_gene: TRBV24-1
d_gene: TRBD1
len: 13

CDR3nt: TGTGCCAGCTCACCAATGGGAGGGGGCAATCAGCCCCAGCATTTT
CDR3aa: CASSPMGGGNQPQHF
abundance: -
j_gene: TRBJ1-5
v_gene: TRBV18
d_gene: -
len: 15

CDR3nt: TGTGCCAGCAGGCTGAGCGGGAGTATCGGGGAGCTGTTTTTT
CDR3aa: CASRLSGSIGELFF
abundance: -
j_gene: TRBJ2-2
v_gene: TRBV28
d_gene: TRBD2
len: 14

CDR3nt: TGTGCCAGCAGCCCAGGGACAGACCGCCTGGGGAGCTACACCTTC
CDR3aa: CASSPGTDRLGSYTF
abundance: once
j_gene: TRBJ1-2
v_gene: TRBV6-5
d_gene: TRBD1
len: 15

CDR3nt: TGTGCCATCCCGGGACAGGGACCCTACGAGCAGTACTTC
CDR3aa: CAIPGQGPYEQYF
abundance: once
j_gene: TRBJ2-7
v_gene: TRBV2
d_gene: TRBD1
len: 13

CDR3nt: TGTGCCAGCACTCGCACGGGGCCCCAGCATTTT
CDR3aa: CASTRTGPQHF
abundance: -
j_gene: TRBJ1-5
v_gene: TRBV12-3/TRBV12-4
d_gene: -
len: 11